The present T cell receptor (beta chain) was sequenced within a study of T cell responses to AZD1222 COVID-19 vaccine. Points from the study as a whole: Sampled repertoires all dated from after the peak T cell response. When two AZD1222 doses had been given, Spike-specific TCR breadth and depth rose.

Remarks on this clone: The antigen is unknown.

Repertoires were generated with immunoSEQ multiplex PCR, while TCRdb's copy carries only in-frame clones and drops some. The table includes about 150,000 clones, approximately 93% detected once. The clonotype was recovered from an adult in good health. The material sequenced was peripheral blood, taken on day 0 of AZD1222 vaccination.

CDR3 DNA: TGCAGTGTCTATGGCTACACCTTC. Its protein product is CSVYGYTF. The chain combines TRBV20-1 with TRBJ1-2; no firm D call. Trimming pared 7 bases from V and 4 bases from J, leaving 1 base between. Germline V gene data show CDR1 as DFQATT and CDR2 as SNEGSKA (reference sequence). The CDR3 runs to 8 residues.